This TCR beta chain is drawn from a study of blood T cell repertoires in COVID-19. Clones were sequenced by immunoSEQ multiplex PCR, and TCRdb holds only the in-frame ones, with some missing. The table has some 300,000 clones, 85% to 90% seen once. The receptor comes from a woman between 50 and 59 years old with COVID-19, enrolled during active disease. The specimen sequenced was peripheral blood.

For the CDR3, the DNA is TGCAGCGTTGCCACGACAGGGAACACCGGGGAGCTGTTTTTT. It codes for CSVATTGNTGELFF. The chain carries TRBV29-1 and TRBJ2-2, with a tentative D call TRBD1 (6 bases). Germline CDR1 is SQVTM and CDR2 is ANQGSEA. V was cut by 4 bases and J by 1 base, with 10 bases left in between. This CDR3 comprises 14 residues.